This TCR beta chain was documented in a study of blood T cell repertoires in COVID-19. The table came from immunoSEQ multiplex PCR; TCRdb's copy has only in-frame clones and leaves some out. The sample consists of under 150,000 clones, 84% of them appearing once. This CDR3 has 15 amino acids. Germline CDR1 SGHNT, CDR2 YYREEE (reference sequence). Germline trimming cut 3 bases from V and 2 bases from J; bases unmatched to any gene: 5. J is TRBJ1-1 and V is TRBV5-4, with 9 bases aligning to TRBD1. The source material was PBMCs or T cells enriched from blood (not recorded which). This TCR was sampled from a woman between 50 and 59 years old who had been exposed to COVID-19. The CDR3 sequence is CASSSTGGRNTEAFF. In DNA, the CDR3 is TGTGCCAGCAGCTCCACAGGGGGCAGAAACACTGAAGCTTTCTTT.